This T cell receptor gamma chain was sequenced in a study of gamma-delta chains in newborns, infants, children. As for the study in general: Microbial exposure reportedly drives polyclonal innate γδ T cell expansion after birth.

This clone was detected a few times. TCRdb fed the reads to CATT. The sample has 800 or so gamma-chain clones; about 48% are singletons. Germline CDR1 reads EGSTGY; CDR2 reads YDSYTSSV. Trimming cost V 2 bases and J 3 bases; bases outside gene matches: 0. The CDR3 spans 13 residues. The chain has TRGV4 and TRGJP1. Assignment of the J gene here rests on matching the DNA to germline, because TCRdb gives none. Sequenced sample: blood. The origin of this receptor is a child who was a newborn, infant or young child, either healthy, febrile or measles-vaccinated (not recorded which). The CDR3 nucleotides read TGTGCCACCTGGGATGCCACTGGTTGGTTCAAGATATTT. Translated, it gives CATWDATGWFKIF.